The 7 T cell receptor beta chains below come from one sample, sequenced in a study of shared clonotypes between healthy human individuals. Sequencing was performed with immunoSEQ multiplex PCR; in TCRdb, only in-frame clones are kept and a portion is missing. Counted here are around 430,000 clones, 75% to 85% occurring once; the ten biggest clones make up under 15%. The sample taken for sequencing was PBMCs. These receptor sequences come from a woman in her thirties or forties in good health. Some clones in this sample may be carry-over from other donors' samples.

This rearrangement joins TRBV5-1 to TRBJ2-5; possibly TRBD1 for D (6 bases). Per germline, CDR1 SGHRS and CDR2 YFSETQ. Trimming pared 4 bases from V and 4 bases from J, leaving 17 bases between. The CDR3 runs 15 residues. The CDR3 reads CASSDQGLRGETQYF. The CDR3 DNA is TGCGCCAGCAGCGATCAGGGGCTCCGCGGAGAGACCCAGTACTTC.

The V call is TRBV29-1, the J call TRBJ2-2; TRBD1 matches at 10 bases. Germline loops: CDR1 SQVTM, CDR2 ANQGSEA. J gave up 6 bases and V 4 bases, and 11 bases lay outside the gene matches. This CDR3 spans 16 amino acids. CDR3 amino acids: CSVAQGTGDYAGELFF. Written as DNA, the CDR3 is TGCAGCGTTGCTCAGGGGACAGGGGATTACGCCGGGGAGCTGTTTTTT.

This clone has a handful of counts. The CDR3 protein is CASSLSGREQYF. The CDR3 nucleotides read TGTGCCAGCAGTTTGTCCGGGCGCGAGCAGTACTTC. The genes are TRBV6-6 and TRBJ2-7, with D hard to call. CDR1 and CDR2 (germline): MNHNY, SVGAGI (reference sequence). Trimming pared 4 bases from V and 6 bases from J, leaving 10 bases between. The CDR3 loop spans 12 amino acids.

This clone was counted many times. At the DNA level, this CDR3 is encoded by other sequences in the same sample as well. The genes are TRBV18 and TRBJ2-7; either TRBD1 or TRBD2 may fit D (5 bases each). Germline V gene sequence: CDR1 KGHSH, CDR2 LQKENI. V was trimmed by 3 bases and J by 7 bases, leaving 16 bases between them. CDR3 size: 14 residues. DNA for the CDR3: TGTGCCAGCTCACCTCCTCGGGACGATCGGGAGCAGTACTTC. Translated, it gives CASSPPRDDREQYF.

This clone was recorded at least ten times. This chain uses TRBV2 with TRBJ2-4; D may correspond to TRBD1 or TRBD2 (5 bases each). V was pared by 2 bases and J by 6 bases, with 14 bases between. The CDR3 consists of 15 residues. Germline CDR1 reads SNHLY; CDR2 reads FYNNEI. CDR3 sequence (DNA): TGTGCCAGCAGTGAATGGCCAGGGACGAGAAACATTCAGTACTTC. Translated, it gives CASSEWPGTRNIQYF. The full variable domain, rest sourced from reference TRBV2 and TRBJ2-4, is EPEVTQTPSHQVTQMGQEVILRCVPISNHLYFYWYRQILGQKVEFLVSFYNNEISEKSEIFDDQFSVERPDGSNFTLKIRSTKLEDSAMYFCASSEWPGTRNIQYFGAGTRLSVL.

This chain connects TRBV5-1 to TRBJ2-5; possibly TRBD2 for D (6 bases). With 4 bases removed from V and 0 bases from J, the gap between germline ends came to 13 bases. The germline CDR1 and CDR2 sequences are SGHRS and YFSETQ. CDR3 size: 15 residues. CDR3 DNA sequence: TGCGCCAGCAGCCCTCAGGGAGGACACCAAGAGACCCAGTACTTC. This codes for CASSPQGGHQETQYF.

The V and J genes are TRBV5-4 and TRBJ1-1, with unresolved D. In germline, CDR1 is SGHNT, CDR2 YYREEE (reference sequence). V lost 0 bases to trimming and J lost 2 bases, with 5 bases between them. The CDR3 covers 13 residues. CDR3 loop: CASSLGENTEAFF. CDR3 DNA: TGTGCCAGCAGCTTGGGCGAAAACACTGAAGCTTTCTTT.